One sample yielded the 9 T cell receptor beta chains listed below, sequenced in a study of cytomegalovirus exposure and HLA in healthy donors. Assay: immunoSEQ multiplex PCR; the TCRdb copy retains only in-frame clones and omits some. The data hold 220,000 or so clones, with just over 90% observed a single time. The sample comprised PBMCs. The source is a woman aged 18-35 years in good health and CMV-seronegative.

This chain joins TRBV9 and TRBJ2-3; D not resolved. Germline V gene lookup returns CDR1 SGDLS and CDR2 YYNGEE. Trimming left V 0 bases short and J 4 bases short, with 12 bases between. This CDR3 has 15 residues. CDR3 residues: CASSVGSSRSDTQYF. The CDR3 coding sequence is TGTGCCAGCAGCGTAGGGTCAAGCAGGTCAGATACGCAGTATTTT.

V is TRBV27 and J is TRBJ2-2; 7 bases fit TRBD1. J gave up 3 bases and V 4 bases, and 8 bases lay outside the gene matches. The germline CDR1 and CDR2 sequences are MNHEY and SMNVEV (reference sequence). The CDR3 covers 16 residues. In DNA, the CDR3 is TGTGCCAGCAGTTACTCGACAGGGCGGGACACCGGGGAGCTGTTTTTT. Residues: CASSYSTGRDTGELFF.

CDR3 region: CASSEATTLNTEAFF. In DNA, the CDR3 is TGTGCCAGCAGTGAAGCGACAACTTTGAACACTGAAGCTTTCTTT. V usage is TRBV6-1 and J usage is TRBJ1-1; D is unclear. V was cut by 0 bases and J by 0 bases, with 8 bases left in between. In germline, CDR1 is MNHNS, CDR2 SASEGT. The CDR3 consists of 15 residues.

The V call is TRBV19, the J call TRBJ2-4, with a possible D match to TRBD1 (6 bases). The CDR3 length is 15 residues. Trimming cost V 8 bases and J 7 bases, with 21 bases left between them. Germline CDR1 is LNHDA and CDR2 is SQIVND (reference sequence). In DNA form, the CDR3 reads TGTGCCAGTGGGCCGTTCCAGGGGAAAGGGAACATTCAGTACTTC. Protein: CASGPFQGKGNIQYF. Using reference TRBV19 and TRBJ2-4 for the parts outside the CDR3, the full variable domain is DGGITQSPKYLFRKEGQNVTLSCEQNLNHDAMYWYRQDPGQGLRLIYYSQIVNDFQKGDIAEGYSVSREKKESFPLTVTSAQKNPTAFYLCASGPFQGKGNIQYFGAGTRLSVL.

The J gene is TRBJ2-7, the V gene TRBV5-1; a possible D gene is TRBD1 (5 bases). The CDR3 consists of 15 residues. Germline V CDR1 and CDR2: SGHRS, YFSETQ. Trimming took 2 bases from V and 2 from J, leaving 14 bases between them. CDR3 protein: CASSFGDRPPYEQYF. The CDR3 coding sequence is TGCGCCAGCAGCTTTGGTGACAGACCCCCCTACGAGCAGTACTTC.

V usage is TRBV30 and J usage is TRBJ2-2; TRBD1 is a possible D gene (6 bases). The CDR3 spans 14 residues. Germline V CDR1 and CDR2: GTSNPN, SVGIG (reference sequence). Between the trimmed V and J ends, which lost 7 bases and 8 bases, there was a span of 20 bases. The CDR3 loop reads CAFSPRGRLGELFF. The DNA for the CDR3 is TGTGCCTTCTCGCCTAGGGGGAGACTGGGGGAGCTGTTTTTT.

The genes are TRBV27 and TRBJ2-7; 8 bases align to TRBD2. The CDR3 is 15 amino acids. The V segment lost 2 bases and the J segment 2 bases; nucleotides outside the gene matches: 5. Germline lookup yields CDR1 MNHEY and CDR2 SMNVEV (reference sequence). The CDR3: CASSLDSGTAYEQYF. In DNA form, the CDR3 reads TGTGCCAGCAGTTTAGATAGCGGGACCGCCTACGAGCAGTACTTC.

The rearrangement joins TRBV5-1 to TRBJ2-7; TRBD1 matches 9 bases. In germline, CDR1 is SGHRS, CDR2 YFSETQ. With V trimmed by 4 bases and J by 1 base, 12 bases remained unmatched. This CDR3 has 17 residues. CDR3 in DNA: TGCGCCAGCAGCCCAGGACAGGGGATCGCATATTCCTACGAGCAGTACTTC. Encoded protein: CASSPGQGIAYSYEQYF.

This chain joins TRBV11-2 and TRBJ2-2; 7 positions agree with TRBD2. Trimming cost V 2 bases and J 1 base; bases outside gene matches: 4. Germline loops: CDR1 SGHAT, CDR2 FQNNGV. The CDR3 runs 16 residues. The CDR3: CASSLLGRGNTGELFF. CDR3 coding DNA: TGTGCCAGCAGCTTATTAGGGAGGGGGAACACCGGGGAGCTGTTTTTT.